Shown below are 24 T cell receptor beta chains from a single sample sequenced in a study of blood T cell repertoires in COVID-19. Clones were read by immunoSEQ multiplex PCR, and TCRdb kept only the in-frame ones, dropping some. This sample has about 160,000 clones, with 82% found just once. Sequenced: peripheral blood. Receptors originate from a woman of 80 years or more with acute or convalescent COVID-19.

The chain joins TRBV11-2 to TRBJ2-7, with TRBD1 as a possible D gene (5 bases). V dropped 5 bases and J dropped 7 bases, with 21 bases sitting between them. CDR3 length: 15 residues. Germline V gene sequence: CDR1 SGHAT, CDR2 FQNNGV. Written as DNA, the CDR3 is TGTGCCAGCAGCCCGTCGACGCGCAGGGTTGGAGAGCAGTACTTC. It encodes CASSPSTRRVGEQYF.

The chain employs TRBV3-1 (or the pseudogene TRBV3-2) and TRBJ2-2; 10 nucleotides match TRBD1. Germline lookup yields CDR1 LGHDT and CDR2 YNNKEL (reference sequence). With V trimmed by 0 bases and J by 2 bases, 15 bases remained unmatched. The CDR3 is made up of 21 amino acids. The CDR3 DNA sequence: TGTGCCAGCAGCCAAGATCGTGACAGGGGGCTCCCCCGGGTAAACACCGGGGAGCTGTTTTTT. It translates to CASSQDRDRGLPRVNTGELFF.

The chain employs TRBV30 and TRBJ1-4; the match to TRBD1 covers 10 bases. The CDR3 is made up of 14 amino acids. The germline V gene encodes CDR1 GTSNPN and CDR2 SVGIG (reference sequence). Losses at the gene ends were 0 bases for V and 7 bases for J; bases not matched to a gene: 2. DNA for the CDR3: TGTGCCTGGAGTGTAGGACAGGGGGGTGAAAAACTGTTTTTT. This gives the protein CAWSVGQGGEKLFF. Variable domain in full (rest from reference TRBV30 and TRBJ1-4): SQTIHQWPATLVQPVGSPLSLECTVEGTSNPNLYWYRQAAGRGLQLLFYSVGIGQISSEVPQNLSASRPQDRQFILSSKKLLLSDSGFYLCAWSVGQGGEKLFFGSGTQLSVL.

This clone has more than one count but fewer than ten. CDR3 DNA: TGTGCCAGCAGCATGGGCCGGTCCATCCTTAGCACAGATACGCAGTATTTT. Its translation: CASSMGRSILSTDTQYF. The chain recombines TRBV7-9 with TRBJ2-3; D unresolved. The V gene's germline CDR1 is SEHNR and CDR2 FQNEAQ (reference sequence). This CDR3 is built from 17 residues. V dropped 5 bases and J dropped 0 bases, with 18 bases sitting between them.

The rearrangement links TRBV6-1 to TRBJ1-5; 8 nucleotides match TRBD1. V lost 10 bases and J lost 6; bases outside the gene matches: 11. CDR1 MNHNS and CDR2 SASEGT come from the germline V gene. The CDR3 runs 14 residues. The DNA of the CDR3 is TGTGCCACCGAGGCGGCAGGGGGCAGTCAGCCCCAGCATTTT. Protein product: CATEAAGGSQPQHF.

The table lists this clone with a few counts. This sequence joins TRBV6-2 or TRBV6-3 and TRBJ2-7; TRBD2 agrees at 9 bases. V lost 0 bases to trimming and J lost 3 bases; unmatched junction nucleotides: 9. This CDR3 has 17 residues. Germline loops: CDR1 MNHEY, CDR2 SVGEGT. The CDR3 sequence is CASSYSIRLAGVYEQYF. CDR3 DNA sequence: TGTGCCAGCAGTTACTCGATTCGCTTAGCGGGAGTCTACGAGCAGTACTTC.

The chain has TRBV27 and TRBJ2-7, with D possibly matching TRBD2 (5 bases). The V gene's germline CDR1 is MNHEY and CDR2 SMNVEV (reference sequence). V shed 2 bases and J shed 2 bases, with 13 bases lying between them. CDR3 length equals 15 residues. The DNA of the CDR3 is TGTGCCAGCAGTTTAGACGGGGTAGGACCCTACGAGCAGTACTTC. The encoded protein is CASSLDGVGPYEQYF.

The chain links TRBV6-2 or TRBV6-3 to TRBJ2-1; possible D gene TRBD1, 5 bases. Trimming pared 4 bases from V and 0 bases from J, leaving 10 bases between. In germline, CDR1 is MNHEY, CDR2 SVGEGT. The CDR3 contains 15 residues. The CDR3: CASSLTGASYNEQFF. CDR3 in DNA: TGTGCCAGCAGTTTAACAGGCGCCTCCTACAATGAGCAGTTCTTC.

This clone was observed a single time. V usage is TRBV2 and J usage is TRBJ1-5; D gene ambiguous. The V end was cut by 3 bases, the J end by 6 bases, with 15 bases between. Looked up from germline, CDR1 is SNHLY and CDR2 is FYNNEI. This CDR3 region has 15 residues. CDR3: CASSDSGGRGQPQHF. Written as DNA, the CDR3 is TGTGCCAGCAGTGATTCAGGCGGACGGGGTCAGCCCCAGCATTTT.

The chain carries TRBV11-3 and TRBJ2-1; 7 bases match TRBD2. Germline loops: CDR1 SGHNT, CDR2 YENEEA. Trimming at V came to 1 base and at J to 0 bases, leaving 0 bases not matched to a gene. This CDR3 has 15 residues. The CDR3 loop reads CASSLGGGSYNEQFF. The CDR3 nucleotides read TGTGCCAGCAGCTTAGGCGGGGGCTCCTACAATGAGCAGTTCTTC.

The chain links TRBV10-3 to TRBJ1-4; 8 positions match TRBD1. Germline values: CDR1 ENHRY, CDR2 SYGVKD. J was trimmed by 6 bases and V by 7 bases; bases with no gene match: 7. The CDR3 extends over 14 amino acids. As DNA, the CDR3 is TGTGCCATCAAACCACAGGGGGGGGATGAAAAACTGTTTTTT. Residues: CAIKPQGGDEKLFF.

V is TRBV5-1 and J is TRBJ2-1; 7 nucleotides align to TRBD1. The CDR3 length is 15 residues. The germline V gene encodes CDR1 SGHRS and CDR2 YFSETQ. With 4 bases clipped from V and 4 bases from J, the junction kept 8 bases outside the gene matches. CDR3 residues: CASSRAGTEYNEQFF. CDR3 DNA: TGCGCCAGCAGCAGAGCCGGGACAGAGTACAATGAGCAGTTCTTC.

The chain is built from TRBV5-1 and TRBJ1-6; perhaps TRBD1 as D (6 bases). The V end was cut by 0 bases, the J end by 4 bases, with 14 bases between. Per the germline V gene, CDR1 is SGHRS and CDR2 is YFSETQ. The CDR3 is 17 amino acids. CDR3 amino acids: CASSLEGGRNYNSPLHF. The CDR3 DNA sequence: TGCGCCAGCAGCTTGGAGGGGGGGCGCAATTATAATTCACCCCTCCACTTT.

V gene TRBV5-1 combines with J gene TRBJ1-1; D is unclear. V was cut by 0 bases and J by 1 base, with 7 bases left in between. Germline CDR1 reads SGHRS; CDR2 reads YFSETQ. The CDR3 runs to 14 residues. CDR3 DNA: TGCGCCAGCAGCTTGGCCGAGAGGAACACTGAAGCTTTCTTT. Amino acid sequence: CASSLAERNTEAFF. Full variable domain (rest looked up from reference TRBV5-1 and TRBJ1-1): KAGVTQTPRYLIKTRGQQVTLSCSPISGHRSVSWYQQTPGQGLQFLFEYFSETQRNKGNFPGRFSGRQFSNSRSEMNVSTLELGDSALYLCASSLAERNTEAFFGQGTRLTVV.

The J gene is TRBJ2-1, the V gene TRBV12-3 or TRBV12-4; D gene unclear. V was shortened by 5 bases and J by 9 bases, with 11 bases between the two germline ends. This CDR3 region has 12 residues. The CDR3 loop reads CASSASRSEQFF. CDR3 nucleotide sequence: TGTGCCAGCAGTGCATCTAGAAGTGAGCAGTTCTTC.

This clone was seen a few times. The chain is built from TRBV5-8 and TRBJ2-7; tentatively, D is TRBD2 (5 bases). The V and J ends lost 0 bases and 6 bases respectively, with 16 bases between them. CDR3 length: 15 amino acids. Germline loops: CDR1 SGHTS, CDR2 YDEGEE. The CDR3 region has the DNA TGTGCCAGCAGCTTGGGAGAGGGAACGGTGGTCGAGCAGTACTTC. This sequence encodes CASSLGEGTVVEQYF.

The rearrangement links TRBV29-1 to TRBJ2-3; D remains ambiguous. V was shortened by 6 bases and J by 5 bases, with 15 bases between the two germline ends. CDR1 is SQVTM, CDR2 ANQGSEA, per germline. The CDR3 totals 13 residues. CDR3 coding DNA: TGCAGCGTCGACATTCGTATGGGAGATACGCAGTATTTT. This gives the protein CSVDIRMGDTQYF.

The CDR3 DNA sequence: TGTGCCAGCAGCACCCGGACAGCGGTTTGCGAGCAGTACTTC. This codes for CASSTRTAVCEQYF. The chain has TRBV21-1 and TRBJ2-7; the table names TRBD1, a call not compared with the DNA. TRBV21-1 is described as a pseudogene. The CDR3 has 14 residues.

The chain recombines TRBV5-6 with TRBJ1-1; 7 bases are a match to TRBD1. J lost 9 bases, V lost 1 base, and 3 bases had no gene match. CDR3 size: 12 residues. CDR1 is SGHDT, CDR2 YYEEEE, per germline. DNA for the CDR3: TGTGCCAGCAGCTTGTTGGACAGGAAAGCTTTCTTT. Amino acids: CASSLLDRKAFF. The entire variable domain, with the rest obtained from reference TRBV5-6 and TRBJ1-1, is as follows: DAGVTQSPTHLIKTRGQQVTLRCSPKSGHDTVSWYQQALGQGPQFIFQYYEEEERQRGNFPDRFSGHQFPNYSSELNVNALLLGDSALYLCASSLLDRKAFFGQGTRLTVV.

DNA for the CDR3: TGTGCCAGCAGTTATCCCCGGACTTCCACCGGGGAGCTGTTTTTT. Its protein is CASSYPRTSTGELFF. The J gene is TRBJ2-2, the V gene TRBV6-9, with TRBD2 as a possible D gene (5 bases). CDR1 and CDR2 (germline): MNHGY, SVAAGI. This CDR3 has 15 residues. Trimming took 2 bases from V and 4 from J, leaving 11 bases between them.

V is TRBV11-2 and J is TRBJ2-7; D remains unclear. Germline V CDR1 and CDR2: SGHAT, FQNNGV. The CDR3 is 13 amino acids. The V end lost 0 bases, the J end lost 7 bases, and 10 bases lay between the germline ends. The CDR3 region is CASSLDSAYEQYF. CDR3 in DNA: TGTGCCAGCAGCTTAGATAGTGCTTATGAGCAGTACTTC.

This chain connects TRBV7-8 to TRBJ2-7; maybe TRBD2 (5 bases). This CDR3 region has 16 residues. With 5 bases removed from V and 5 bases from J, the gap between germline ends came to 22 bases. The germline V gene encodes CDR1 SGHVS and CDR2 FQNEAQ. CDR3: CASSPVLEGAGNEQYF. The CDR3 region has the DNA TGTGCCAGCAGCCCTGTGTTAGAGGGAGCAGGCAACGAGCAGTACTTC. Together with reference TRBV7-8 and TRBJ2-7, the CDR3 gives the full variable domain: GAGVSQSPRYKVAKRGQDVALRCDPISGHVSLFWYQQALGQGPEFLTYFQNEAQLDKSGLPSDRFFAERPEGSVSTLKIQRTQQEDSAVYLCASSPVLEGAGNEQYFGPGTRLTVT.

This chain links TRBV7-9 with TRBJ1-1; maybe TRBD1 (6 bases). The CDR3 is 15 amino acids. Trimming removed 4 bases at V and 1 base at J, with 13 bases between. Germline V lookup: CDR1 SEHNR, CDR2 FQNEAQ (reference sequence). CDR3 residues: CASSSAGEGNTEAFF. DNA for the CDR3: TGTGCCAGCAGCTCCGCAGGGGAAGGGAACACTGAAGCTTTCTTT.

The chain has TRBV14 and TRBJ2-7; 7 nucleotides align to TRBD1. The CDR3 spans 14 residues. Germline V gene sequence: CDR1 SGHDN, CDR2 FVKESK. V shed 4 bases and J 7 bases; nucleotides not matched to a gene: 10. The DNA for the CDR3 is TGTGCCAGCAGCCCTTCTCAACAGGGGTTGGAGCAGTACTTC. It codes for CASSPSQQGLEQYF.